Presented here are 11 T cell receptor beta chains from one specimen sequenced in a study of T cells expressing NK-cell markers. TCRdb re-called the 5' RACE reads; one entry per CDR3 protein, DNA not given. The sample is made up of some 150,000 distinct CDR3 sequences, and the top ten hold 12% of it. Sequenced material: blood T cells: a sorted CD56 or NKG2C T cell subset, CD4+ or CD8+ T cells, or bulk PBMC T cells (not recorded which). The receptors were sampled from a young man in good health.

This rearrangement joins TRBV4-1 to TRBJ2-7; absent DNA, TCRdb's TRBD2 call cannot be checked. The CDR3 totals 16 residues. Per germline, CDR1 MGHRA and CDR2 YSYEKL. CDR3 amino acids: CASSQGAALADDEQYF.

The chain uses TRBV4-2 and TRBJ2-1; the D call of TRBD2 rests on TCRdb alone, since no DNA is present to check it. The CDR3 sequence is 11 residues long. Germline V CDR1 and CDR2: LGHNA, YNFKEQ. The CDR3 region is CASRQTSVALF.

The CDR3: CASRGANYGYTF. V usage is TRBV6-5 and J usage is TRBJ1-2. Germline assignment: CDR1 MNHEY and CDR2 SVGAGI. CDR3 length: 12 amino acids.

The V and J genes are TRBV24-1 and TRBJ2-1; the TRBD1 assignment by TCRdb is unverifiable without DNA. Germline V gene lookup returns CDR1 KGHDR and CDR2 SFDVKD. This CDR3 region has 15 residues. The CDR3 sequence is CATSDLDAQGNEQFF.

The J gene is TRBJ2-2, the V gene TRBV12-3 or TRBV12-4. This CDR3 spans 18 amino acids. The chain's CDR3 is CASSPDPVTAKNTGELFF.

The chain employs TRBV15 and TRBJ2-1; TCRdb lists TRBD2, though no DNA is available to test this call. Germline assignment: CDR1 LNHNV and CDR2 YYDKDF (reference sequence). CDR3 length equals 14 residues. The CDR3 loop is CATSRGSGNNEQFF.

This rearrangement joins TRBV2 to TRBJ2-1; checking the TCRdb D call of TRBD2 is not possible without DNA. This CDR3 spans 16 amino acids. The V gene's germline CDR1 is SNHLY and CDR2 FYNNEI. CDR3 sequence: CASSRTGTSDGNEQFF.

CDR3 loop: CASSGDPNTDTQYF. The chain uses TRBV25-1 and TRBJ2-3. Germline V lookup: CDR1 MGHDK, CDR2 SYGVNS. This CDR3 has 14 residues.

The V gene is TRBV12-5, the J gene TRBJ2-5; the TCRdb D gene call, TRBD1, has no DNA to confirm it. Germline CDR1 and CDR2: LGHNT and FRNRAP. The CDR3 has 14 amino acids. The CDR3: CASARAGRQETQYF.

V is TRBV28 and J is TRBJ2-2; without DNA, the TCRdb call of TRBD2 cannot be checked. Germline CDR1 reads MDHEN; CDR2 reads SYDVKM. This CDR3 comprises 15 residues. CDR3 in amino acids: CASSFMQIGGGELFF. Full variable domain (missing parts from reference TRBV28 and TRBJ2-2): DVKVTQSSRYLVKRTGEKVFLECVQDMDHENMFWYRQDPGLGLRLIYFSYDVKMKEKGDIPEGYSVSREKKERFSLILESASTNQTSMYLCASSFMQIGGGELFFGEGSRLTVL.

CDR3 sequence: CASSVQGNTEAFF. The J gene is TRBJ1-1, the V gene TRBV6-1. Germline-derived CDR1 and CDR2 are MNHNS and SASEGT. CDR3 length: 13 residues.